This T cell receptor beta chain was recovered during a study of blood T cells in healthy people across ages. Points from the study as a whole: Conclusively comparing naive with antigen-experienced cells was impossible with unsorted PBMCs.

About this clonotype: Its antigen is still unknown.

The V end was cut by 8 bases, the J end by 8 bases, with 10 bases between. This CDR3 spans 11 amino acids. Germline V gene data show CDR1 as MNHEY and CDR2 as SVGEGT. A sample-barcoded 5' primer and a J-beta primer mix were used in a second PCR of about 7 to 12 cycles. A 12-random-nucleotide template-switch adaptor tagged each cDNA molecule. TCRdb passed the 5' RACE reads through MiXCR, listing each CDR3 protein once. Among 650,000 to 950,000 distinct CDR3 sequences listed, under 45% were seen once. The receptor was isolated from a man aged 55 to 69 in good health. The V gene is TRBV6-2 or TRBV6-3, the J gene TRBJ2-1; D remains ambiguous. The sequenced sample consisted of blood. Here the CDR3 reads CASGSSDEQFF. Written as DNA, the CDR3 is TGTGCCAGCGGTTCGTCGGATGAGCAGTTCTTC.